This T cell receptor beta chain was recovered during a study of T cell responses to AZD1222 COVID-19 vaccine (dated by TCRdb to about 2021). Regarding the study in general: TCR sequencing was performed for 230 to 250 trial participants, of whom roughly 200 were given two doses of AZD1222 and around 25 were given two doses of MenACWY control vaccine. Trial participants were enrolled by age into 18-55, 56-69 and 70-plus year subgroups, with 148, 28 and 57 TCR-sequenced participants respectively.

The CDR3 regions of human TCRbeta chains were analyzed by immunosequencing. Per the original workflow: TCRs in the repertoires were compared against a reference library of SARS-CoV-2-specific TCRs that had been generated with the MIRA antigen-specificity platform. Breadth meant the fraction of unique TCRs that were SARS-CoV-2-associated, whereas depth meant the fraction of total T cells that were SARS-CoV-2-associated. Using the MIRA data, each spike-specific TCR was assigned both to the spike region to which the TCR was reactive and to a CD4 or CD8 class. Log10-transformed breadth and depth values were compared by one-way ANOVA with Sidak's multiple comparisons tests. This is the immuneACCESS table as TCRdb keeps it, with only in-frame sequences that have V and J called. A part of the clones is gone; compared with another copy, unresolved V genes explain less than half, and the rest is unexplained. V and J calls and clone size are as listed in that table; D and trimming were resolved from the DNA. For this sample the table gives roughly 49,000 clones, of which approximately 88% were detected only once. Together, the top ten hold less than 3% of the sample.

Study-wide findings and limitations: Spike-specific TCR breadth and depth rose significantly after two AZD1222 doses compared with day 0 and with MenACWY recipients. The whole spike protein was spanned by vaccine-associated CD4 TCRs, and dominant responses were seen in regions 160-218 and 743-854. The 56-69-year group was small, and its depth increase did not reach significance, likely because of low power. Nearly half of unique spike-specific TCRs reportedly recognized epitopes outside regions mutated in the B.1.351 and B.1.1.7 variants. Conclusions about previously exposed vaccinees are limited, since just a handful of AZD1222 recipients were seropositive for SARS-CoV-2 at baseline. Because no day 14 peak-response samples were available, repertoires were characterized only after the peak T cell response. Participants were mostly white British and included more females than males, and it was suggested by the authors that clonal diversity may have been underestimated.

Inclusive of the bounding cysteine and phenylalanine, the CDR3 is 11 residues long. CDR3 DNA is the only sequence kept; it has 33 bases, read in frame from the first base. Taken from the germline V gene, the CDR1 and CDR2 loops are SNHLY and FYNNEI. The junction shows trimming of 7 bases on V and 6 bases on J, plus 6 bases between the germline ends. The time point tag for this specimen amounts to: about 28 days (+/-7) after the second vaccine dose. AZD1222 recipients with second doses at about 4 weeks or about 12 weeks were pooled, because spike-specific TCR depth and breadth did not differ between schedules. The vaccinee samples were drawn from two UK trials, COV001 and COV002, one of which was a single-blind randomized controlled phase 2/3 trial testing AZD1222 (ChAdOx1 nCoV-19) in healthy adults. For TCRbeta chain sequencing, PBMC samples were collected from trial participants at day 0 and at day 28 after the second dose.

Comments on this clone: The antigen it binds to is not known. No base-level quality is on record; no much larger clone is a single base apart.

The receptor's source is an adult who received the AZD1222 COVID-19 vaccine. The chain is made from TRBV2 and TRBJ1-4, with the D gene too uncertain to name. Sequencing was performed on peripheral blood, taken 28 days after the second AZD1222 dose. The sequenced DNA: TGTGCCAGCACCGATTATGAAAAACTGTTTTTT. Its product reads: CASTDYEKLFF. This CDR3, with the reference TRBV2 and TRBJ1-4 proteins standing in past its ends, gives the full variable domain EPEVTQTPSHQVTQMGQEVILRCVPISNHLYFYWYRQILGQKVEFLVSFYNNEISEKSEIFDDQFSVERPDGSNFTLKIRSTKLEDSAMYFCASTDYEKLFFGSGTQLSVL.